Below, 16 T cell receptor beta chains from the same sample are listed, as sequenced in a study of cytomegalovirus exposure and HLA in healthy donors. This table comes from immunoSEQ multiplex PCR, and its TCRdb copy is limited to in-frame clones, with some not included. The sample has 150,000 to 200,000 clones, roughly 89% seen once. Sequencing was carried out using PBMCs. The receptors stem from a woman aged 18-29 years in good health and CMV-seropositive.

With respect to this clone: An end of the junction does not agree with germline; a read error may underlie this. The V call is TRBV5-4, the J call TRBJ2-5; D unresolved. CDR1 is SGHNT, CDR2 YYREEE, per germline (reference sequence). The CDR3 totals 12 residues. DNA for the CDR3: TGTGCCAGCAGCTTGGGGGCCGAGATCCAGTACTTC. This gives the protein CASSLGAEIQYF.

This chain joins TRBV18 and TRBJ1-4, with 7 bases identical to TRBD1. Germline trimming cut 3 bases from V and 3 bases from J; bases unmatched to any gene: 4. The germline V gene has CDR1 KGHSH and CDR2 LQKENI. There are 15 residues in the CDR3. CDR3 sequence reads: CASSPDRVANEKLFF. CDR3 sequence (DNA): TGTGCCAGCTCACCCGACAGGGTTGCTAATGAAAAACTGTTTTTT.

The chain couples TRBV6-6 to TRBJ1-3, with D maybe TRBD1 (5 bases). Trimming removed 0 bases from V and 5 bases from J, with 14 bases in between. The CDR3 covers 16 residues. CDR1 and CDR2 (germline): MNHNY, SVGAGI (reference sequence). Here the CDR3 DNA reads TGTGCCAGCAGTTACTCGCTGCAGGGTGAGAGAAACACCATATATTTT. It specifies CASSYSLQGERNTIYF.

This chain links TRBV10-3 with TRBJ2-7, with 7 nucleotides matching TRBD2. The CDR3 consists of 14 residues. J was trimmed by 7 bases and V by 3 bases; bases with no gene match: 9. The V gene's germline CDR1 is ENHRY and CDR2 SYGVKD. CDR3 DNA: TGTGCCATCAGTGATAACCGAGAAGCGGGGGAGCAGTACTTC. This translates into CAISDNREAGEQYF.

The chain recombines TRBV4-1 with TRBJ2-3, with 15 nucleotides matching TRBD2. With V trimmed by 4 bases and J by 3 bases, 2 bases remained unmatched. This CDR3 has 16 residues. Germline V gene lookup returns CDR1 MGHRA and CDR2 YSYEKL. The CDR3 bases are TGCGCCAGCAGCCTCGGGACTAGCGGGAGGACAGATACGCAGTATTTT. Amino acid sequence: CASSLGTSGRTDTQYF.

The chain uses TRBV7-2 and TRBJ1-1, with TRBD1 identical over 7 bases. Germline assignment: CDR1 SGHTA and CDR2 FQGNSA. V gave up 5 bases and J gave up 0 bases; unmatched junction bases: 6. There are 15 residues in the CDR3. DNA for the CDR3: TGTGCCAGCAGCCCAACACAGGGGATGAACACTGAAGCTTTCTTT. Amino acid sequence: CASSPTQGMNTEAFF.

The chain has TRBV6-1 and TRBJ1-2; D is perhaps TRBD1 (5 bases). The CDR3 has 15 residues. The ends were cut back, 0 bases at V and 6 bases at J, with 14 bases in the middle. The germline CDR1 and CDR2 sequences are MNHNS and SASEGT. The CDR3 DNA reads TGTGCCAGCAGTGAAGCGAGTATAGGGGCTAATGGCTACACCTTC. This codes for CASSEASIGANGYTF.

This clone has only a few counts. V is TRBV28 and J is TRBJ1-2; no clear D gene. This CDR3 contains 12 residues. The V and J ends lost 6 bases and 7 bases respectively, with 12 bases between them. Germline loops: CDR1 MDHEN, CDR2 SYDVKM. The CDR3: CASSGMSSGYTF. In nucleotides, the CDR3 is TGTGCCAGCAGCGGGATGTCTTCTGGCTACACCTTC.

V gene TRBV10-2 combines with J gene TRBJ2-5; TRBD2 matches at 7 bases. In germline, CDR1 is WSHSY, CDR2 SAAADI. There are 14 residues in the CDR3. Trimming removed 7 bases from V and 5 bases from J; junction bases left unmatched: 10. CDR3 nucleotide sequence: TGCGCCAGCAAGACGGGAGGAGGAGTTGAGACCCAGTACTTC. It translates to CASKTGGGVETQYF.

The chain carries TRBV5-4 and TRBJ1-1; TRBD1 might be the D (6 bases). The germline V gene has CDR1 SGHNT and CDR2 YYREEE (reference sequence). The CDR3 extends over 14 amino acids. The germline V and J ends were trimmed by 4 bases and 0 bases, with 10 bases remaining between them. The chain's CDR3 is CASSHDRLNTEAFF. DNA of the CDR3: TGTGCCAGCAGCCACGACAGGCTGAACACTGAAGCTTTCTTT.

V usage is TRBV6-1 and J usage is TRBJ2-1, with 7 bases matching TRBD1. The CDR3 has 14 amino acids. Germline CDR1 MNHNS, CDR2 SASEGT. J gave up 1 base and V 10 bases, and 7 bases lay outside the gene matches. The CDR3 sequence: CATETGQSYNEQFF. The CDR3 DNA sequence: TGTGCCACCGAAACGGGACAGTCCTACAATGAGCAGTTCTTC.

The CDR3 DNA sequence: TGCGCCAGCAGCCTGGACCCTCCGGTCGGGGAGCTGTTTTTT. Translation: CASSLDPPVGELFF. The chain links TRBV5-1 to TRBJ2-2; D is ambiguous. V was shortened by 4 bases and J by 7 bases, with 14 bases between the two germline ends. The CDR3 contains 14 residues. Germline V gene data show CDR1 as SGHRS and CDR2 as YFSETQ.

The chain combines TRBV7-2 with TRBJ2-7; D is possibly TRBD1 (5 bases). The V gene's germline CDR1 is SGHTA and CDR2 FQGNSA. This CDR3 is 14 amino acids long. Trimming shortened V by 0 bases and J by 7 bases, and 13 bases separated the two germline ends. This CDR3 reads CASSLAGPGREQYF. In DNA form, the CDR3 reads TGTGCCAGCAGCTTAGCAGGTCCAGGGCGGGAGCAGTACTTC.

The chain uses TRBV21-1 and TRBJ1-5. TRBV21-1 is a documented pseudogene. This CDR3 comprises 15 residues. In DNA form, the CDR3 reads TGTGCCAGCAGCAATCATGGAGGGGTTGGCCAGCCCCAGCATTTT. This codes for CASSNHGGVGQPQHF.

This clone appeared once. The V call is TRBV18, the J call TRBJ2-7, with D possibly being TRBD2 (6 bases). The CDR3 extends over 14 amino acids. Germline V gene data show CDR1 as KGHSH and CDR2 as LQKENI. Trimming took off 1 base at V and 2 bases at J, with 9 bases between the two ends. Here the CDR3 reads CASSPLEGTYEQYF. In nucleotides, the CDR3 is TGTGCCAGCTCACCACTGGAGGGAACCTACGAGCAGTACTTC.

A note on this clone: Other DNA variants within this sample encode the same CDR3. The chain joins TRBV5-1 to TRBJ1-1; 7 nucleotides match TRBD1. With V trimmed by 3 bases and J by 0 bases, 2 bases remained unmatched. CDR1 SGHRS and CDR2 YFSETQ come from the germline V gene. The CDR3 sequence is 14 residues long. The CDR3 DNA sequence: TGCGCCAGCAGCTCGGGACAGATGAACACTGAAGCTTTCTTT. It translates to CASSSGQMNTEAFF.